This record concerns one T cell receptor (beta chain) sequence. Authors' analysis steps: Reference gene primer amplification gave nucleated cell count estimates. TCRdb's copy holds only in-frame clones and misses some; the assay was immunoSEQ multiplex PCR. V, J and clone size reflect that table, while D and trimming were determined from the DNA. The sample yields tens of thousands of clones, around 85% seen once. These data are taken from a study of blood T cell repertoires in COVID-19. Study context: PBMCs, B-cell-depleted T cells, or T cells were the source of the cDNA or gDNA that made up the material.

The germline CDR1 and CDR2 sequences are SGHNT and YENEEA. V lost 0 bases to trimming and J lost 10 bases, with 7 bases between them. The CDR3 totals 12 residues. This TCR derives from a human donor in a cohort sampled during active COVID-19. The chain employs TRBV11-3 and TRBJ2-1, with D unresolved. Sequencing was carried out using peripheral blood. Here the CDR3 DNA reads TGTGCCAGCAGCTTAGATCCCCAGGAGCAGTTCTTC. Residues: CASSLDPQEQFF.